One and the same sample provided the 21 T cell receptor beta chains below, sequenced in a study of cytomegalovirus exposure and HLA in healthy donors. It was with 60 Vbeta and 13 Jbeta primers that the PCR ran. Sequenced by immunoSEQ multiplex PCR; TCRdb stores in-frame clones only, minus some. The repertoire includes about 120,000 clones, 65% to 75% of them detected once, and 4.8% sits in the top ten. The sequenced material came from PBMCs. The receptor set was obtained from a man aged 25-45 years in good health and CMV-seropositive.

This clone was counted a single time. This chain connects TRBV28 to TRBJ1-4; tentative D call: TRBD1 (6 bases). The CDR3 has 13 residues. The V gene's germline CDR1 is MDHEN and CDR2 SYDVKM. V lost 9 bases to trimming and J lost 14 bases, with 22 bases between them. The CDR3 DNA sequence: TGTGCCAGTCAGGGCGATTATCACAGGGTGCTGTTTTTT. Its protein is CASQGDYHRVLFF.

The chain recombines TRBV10-3 with TRBJ2-5; 8 bases match TRBD1. This CDR3 is 14 amino acids long. V dropped 0 bases and J dropped 5; count of bases not matched to a gene: 2. Germline V gene data show CDR1 as ENHRY and CDR2 as SYGVKD. The CDR3, as DNA: TGTGCCATCAGTGAGTCGCAGGGGGCGGAGACCCAGTACTTC. Protein: CAISESQGAETQYF.

The chain couples TRBV6-5 to TRBJ2-1, with a weak D call TRBD1 (6 bases). Germline CDR1 is MNHEY and CDR2 is SVGAGI. V dropped 5 bases and J dropped 0 bases, with 11 bases sitting between them. CDR3 length: 15 amino acids. This CDR3 reads CASSQGPYSYNEQFF. CDR3 coding DNA: TGTGCCAGCAGTCAGGGGCCTTACTCCTACAATGAGCAGTTCTTC.

This clone was recorded once. Other DNA sequences within the sample encode an identical CDR3. The CDR3 nucleotides read TGCGCCAGCAGCCTGGACAGGGGCGAGCAGTACTTC. This translates into CASSLDRGEQYF. The V call is TRBV5-1, the J call TRBJ2-7; TRBD1 matches at 9 bases. CDR1 and CDR2 (germline): SGHRS, YFSETQ. This CDR3 spans 12 amino acids. V shed 4 bases and J 6 bases; nucleotides not matched to a gene: 2.

The chain employs TRBV11-2 and TRBJ2-3; the match to TRBD2 covers 7 bases. CDR1 and CDR2 (germline): SGHAT, FQNNGV. This CDR3 contains 14 residues. The J segment lost 2 bases and the V segment lost 6 bases, leaving 5 bases of the junction unmatched. The CDR3 bases are TGTGCCAGCAGAACTAGCGCCCCCACAGATACGCAGTATTTT. This translates into CASRTSAPTDTQYF. The variable domain in full, with the rest retrieved from reference TRBV11-2 and TRBJ2-3, is EAGVAQSPRYKIIEKRQSVAFWCNPISGHATLYWYQQILGQGPKLLIQFQNNGVVDDSQLPKDRFSAERLKGVDSTLKIQPAKLEDSAVYLCASRTSAPTDTQYFGPGTRLTVL.

This chain connects TRBV10-2 to TRBJ1-1, with D unclear. V lost 0 bases, J lost 11 bases, and 13 bases lay in between. The CDR3 covers 13 residues. Germline CDR1 WSHSY, CDR2 SAAADI. CDR3 sequence (DNA): TGCGCCAGCAGTGAGTCTAGAGGACTTCGGGCTTTCTTT. Its protein product is CASSESRGLRAFF.

This clone was observed a single time. J is TRBJ2-4 and V is TRBV6-5; 8 nucleotides line up with TRBD1. The CDR3 consists of 14 residues. The V segment lost 5 bases and the J segment 1 base; nucleotides outside the gene matches: 1. Per germline, CDR1 MNHEY and CDR2 SVGAGI. The CDR3 spells CASSRQGAKNIQYF. Written as DNA, the CDR3 is TGTGCCAGCAGTCGACAGGGGGCCAAAAACATTCAGTACTTC.

This rearrangement joins TRBV5-1 to TRBJ2-3, with TRBD2 matching 9 bases. With 3 bases clipped from V and 1 base from J, the junction kept 0 bases outside the gene matches. There are 14 residues in the CDR3. Per germline, CDR1 SGHRS and CDR2 YFSETQ. CDR3 amino acids: CASSWTSGTDTQYF. The DNA of the CDR3 is TGCGCCAGCAGCTGGACTAGCGGCACAGATACGCAGTATTTT.

The V call is TRBV5-1, the J call TRBJ2-3; the match to TRBD2 covers 8 bases. From germline, CDR1 is SGHRS and CDR2 YFSETQ. CDR3 size: 18 residues. V dropped 4 bases and J dropped 2; count of bases not matched to a gene: 15. This chain's CDR3 is CASSQRGSGAEYTDTQYF. The CDR3, as DNA: TGCGCCAGCAGCCAAAGGGGTAGCGGGGCAGAATACACAGATACGCAGTATTTT.

The chain recombines TRBV6-1 with TRBJ2-5, with D perhaps TRBD2 (5 bases). CDR1 and CDR2 from the germline V gene are MNHNS and SASEGT. The CDR3 covers 13 residues. Trimming took 8 bases from V and 4 from J, leaving 14 bases between them. As DNA, the CDR3 is TGTGCCAGCGAGGCCTCGGGGTCAGAGACCCAGTACTTC. This encodes CASEASGSETQYF.

The chain recombines TRBV2 with TRBJ2-2; D possibly corresponds to TRBD2 (7 bases). The V and J ends lost 8 bases and 4 bases respectively, with 17 bases between them. There are 15 residues in the CDR3. Germline CDR1 SNHLY, CDR2 FYNNEI. CDR3 in amino acids: CASGGAGPATGELFF. The CDR3 DNA sequence: TGTGCCAGCGGGGGGGCGGGACCCGCCACCGGGGAGCTGTTTTTT.

The chain joins TRBV13 to TRBJ2-7, with a weak D call TRBD1 (6 bases). Germline V gives CDR1 PRHDT, CDR2 FYEKMQ (reference sequence). The CDR3 sequence is 16 residues long. V was clipped by 4 bases and J by 1 base, with 17 bases between them. The CDR3 reads CASSSQSTGISYEQYF. Written as DNA, the CDR3 is TGTGCCAGCAGCTCCCAGTCGACAGGTATTTCCTACGAGCAGTACTTC.

This sequence joins TRBV29-1 and TRBJ2-4; D gene unclear. V was trimmed by 5 bases and J by 2 bases, leaving 13 bases between them. CDR3 length: 14 amino acids. Germline V gene lookup returns CDR1 SQVTM and CDR2 ANQGSEA. This CDR3 reads CSVTPHETKNIQYF. In DNA form, the CDR3 reads TGCAGCGTTACCCCCCATGAGACCAAAAACATTCAGTACTTC.

A word on this clone: At one end, the junction sequence differs from germline, possibly due to a read error. This chain uses TRBV7-9 with TRBJ1-3; TRBD1 matches 9 bases. The CDR3 is 16 residues long. Germline V CDR1 and CDR2: SEHNR, FQNEAQ (reference sequence). The CDR3 DNA reads as TGTTCCAGCAGCCCCCGGGACAGGGTTTGTGGAAACACCATATATTTT. Encoded protein: CSSSPRDRVCGNTIYF.

The rearrangement joins TRBV4-2 to TRBJ1-1; D call uncertain. CDR1 LGHNA and CDR2 YNFKEQ come from the germline V gene. The CDR3 is 15 residues long. V lost 5 bases and J lost 4, with 17 bases in between. The CDR3 nucleotides read TGTGCCAGCAGCTTGGTCGGGGATACGGGCACTGAAGCTTTCTTT. Translating it yields CASSLVGDTGTEAFF.

This sequence joins TRBV5-6 and TRBJ2-7; D gene uncertain. Between the trimmed V and J ends, which lost 4 bases and 6 bases, there was a span of 23 bases. Germline V gives CDR1 SGHDT, CDR2 YYEEEE. The CDR3 has 16 amino acids. The CDR3 DNA reads as TGTGCCAGCAGCAAGGTAGCCATTCAAATGGATGGCGAGCAGTACTTC. Translating gives CASSKVAIQMDGEQYF.

J is TRBJ1-4 and V is TRBV2; D not certain. The germline CDR1 and CDR2 sequences are SNHLY and FYNNEI. V gave up 6 bases and J gave up 4 bases, with 21 bases separating them. The CDR3 sequence is 17 residues long. The CDR3 DNA sequence: TGTGCCAGCAGAGACCCCCTGGATGGCGGCCTTAATGAAAAACTGTTTTTT. This sequence encodes CASRDPLDGGLNEKLFF. The full variable domain, rest sourced from reference TRBV2 and TRBJ1-4, is EPEVTQTPSHQVTQMGQEVILRCVPISNHLYFYWYRQILGQKVEFLVSFYNNEISEKSEIFDDQFSVERPDGSNFTLKIRSTKLEDSAMYFCASRDPLDGGLNEKLFFGSGTQLSVL.

V gene TRBV11-2 combines with J gene TRBJ1-6; D is undetermined. The CDR3 spans 15 residues. Trimming cost V 10 bases and J 0 bases, with 13 bases left between them. CDR1 and CDR2 from the germline V gene are SGHAT and FQNNGV. This CDR3 is CATTLMSSYNSPLHF. The DNA for the CDR3 is TGTGCCACCACCTTGATGAGCTCCTATAATTCACCCCTCCACTTT.

V is TRBV4-1 and J is TRBJ2-3; weak D call: TRBD2 (6 bases). Germline CDR1 is MGHRA and CDR2 is YSYEKL. This CDR3 has 16 residues. V shed 5 bases and J shed 0 bases, with 15 bases lying between them. The CDR3 DNA is TGCGCCAGCAGCTTCCATCCCGGGGGTAGCACAGATACGCAGTATTTT. Protein product: CASSFHPGGSTDTQYF.

The chain joins TRBV27 to TRBJ2-3, with D possibly matching TRBD1 (5 bases). The germline V gene encodes CDR1 MNHEY and CDR2 SMNVEV (reference sequence). This CDR3 spans 14 amino acids. The V and J ends lost 0 bases and 7 bases respectively, with 11 bases between them. CDR3 DNA: TGTGCCAGCAGTTTATCCCTCGACAGTAATACGCAGTATTTT. It encodes CASSLSLDSNTQYF.

The chain carries TRBV6-4 and TRBJ1-6; 11 nucleotides align to TRBD1. The CDR3 length is 15 residues. Germline CDR1 MRHNA, CDR2 SNTAGT. V lost 6 bases to trimming and J lost 7 bases; unmatched junction nucleotides: 5. CDR3: CASSADRGPNSPLHF. The CDR3 DNA follows: TGTGCCAGCAGCGCGGACAGGGGGCCGAATTCACCCCTCCACTTT.